These T cell receptor beta chains were read from a single sample in a study of Ad26.COV2.S vaccination and SARS-CoV-2 variants. This table comes from immunoSEQ multiplex PCR, and its TCRdb copy is limited to in-frame clones, with some not included. The sample contains fewer than 800,000 clones, around 89% of which appear only once. The specimen was peripheral blood, collected in a trial of Ad26.COV2.S vaccine versus placebo. These receptor sequences come from a person between 18 and 60 years old who received the Ad26.COV2.S COVID-19 vaccine or a placebo. Both conserved end residues are part of each CDR3. Fields, in order: CDR3 length, D gene, J gene, V gene, clone size, CDR3 DNA, CDR3 protein. D genes are given only for firm matches. Clone sizes are given selectively: once, few, many, or a class where the clone is expanded.

CDR3 length: 17
D gene: TRBD2
J gene: TRBJ2-3
V gene: TRBV7-9
clone size: once
CDR3 DNA: TGTGCCAGCAGCTTAGATCTTCTAGCGGGGAGGGCAGATACGCAGTATTTT
CDR3 protein: CASSLDLLAGRADTQYF

CDR3 length: 14
D gene: .
J gene: TRBJ1-4
V gene: TRBV19
clone size: .
CDR3 DNA: TGTGCCAGTACCCCTGGACCGAGTAATGAAAAACTGTTTTTT
CDR3 protein: CASTPGPSNEKLFF

CDR3 length: 16
D gene: .
J gene: TRBJ1-3
V gene: TRBV15
clone size: .
CDR3 DNA: TGTGCCACCAGCAGAGGGGCAGGGTCAACTGGAAACACCATATATTTT
CDR3 protein: CATSRGAGSTGNTIYF

CDR3 length: 15
D gene: .
J gene: TRBJ1-4
V gene: TRBV5-1
clone size: .
CDR3 DNA: TGCGCCAGCAGCGAAACAGGGTCTACTAATGAAAAACTGTTTTTT
CDR3 protein: CASSETGSTNEKLFF

CDR3 length: 14
D gene: .
J gene: TRBJ2-3
V gene: TRBV9
clone size: once
CDR3 DNA: TGTGCCAGCAGCGTAGATAGTGGCACAGATACGCAGTATTTT
CDR3 protein: CASSVDSGTDTQYF

CDR3 length: 17
D gene: .
J gene: TRBJ2-5
V gene: TRBV19
clone size: .
CDR3 DNA: TGTGCCAGTAGTAAGGGGGACTGGCGGAGGCACCAAGAGACCCAGTACTTC
CDR3 protein: CASSKGDWRRHQETQYF

CDR3 length: 14
D gene: TRBD1
J gene: TRBJ2-7
V gene: TRBV10-1
clone size: few
CDR3 DNA: TGCGCCAGCAGCCCGGGACAGGCCCCCTACGAGCAGTACTTC
CDR3 protein: CASSPGQAPYEQYF

CDR3 length: 17
D gene: TRBD2
J gene: TRBJ2-5
V gene: TRBV18
clone size: .
CDR3 DNA: TGTGCCAGCTTTCCCCTCCGGCGGGGGGACGGGCAAGAGACCCAGTACTTC
CDR3 protein: CASFPLRRGDGQETQYF

CDR3 length: 13
D gene: .
J gene: TRBJ1-6
V gene: TRBV13
clone size: .
CDR3 DNA: TGTGCCAGCAGCGTCGGGGGGAATTCACCCCTCCACTTT
CDR3 protein: CASSVGGNSPLHF

CDR3 length: 14
D gene: .
J gene: TRBJ2-5
V gene: TRBV6-6
clone size: .
CDR3 DNA: TGTGCCAGCGCAACAGGTCAGGGCCCGGAGACCCAGTACTTC
CDR3 protein: CASATGQGPETQYF

CDR3 length: 15
D gene: .
J gene: TRBJ2-7
V gene: TRBV27
clone size: .
CDR3 DNA: TGTGCCAGCAGCAGCACTAGTTCTCTCGGGGTCTTGCAGTACTTC
CDR3 protein: CASSSTSSLGVLQYF

CDR3 length: 14
D gene: .
J gene: TRBJ1-2
V gene: TRBV5-1
clone size: .
CDR3 DNA: TGCGCCAGCAGCTTGTTGGACAGCTCCTATGGCTACACCTTC
CDR3 protein: CASSLLDSSYGYTF

CDR3 length: 10
D gene: .
J gene: TRBJ2-1
V gene: TRBV29-1
clone size: .
CDR3 DNA: TGCAGCGTTGACTACAATGAGCAGTTCTTC
CDR3 protein: CSVDYNEQFF

CDR3 length: 12
D gene: .
J gene: TRBJ2-7
V gene: TRBV12-3/TRBV12-4
clone size: .
CDR3 DNA: TGTGCCAGCAGCCCCTTTCGGAACGAGCAGTACTTC
CDR3 protein: CASSPFRNEQYF

CDR3 length: 15
D gene: .
J gene: TRBJ2-2
V gene: TRBV5-1
clone size: once
CDR3 DNA: TGCGCCAGCAGCTTGGTAGGGGCGAACACCGGGGAGCTGTTTTTT
CDR3 protein: CASSLVGANTGELFF

CDR3 length: 15
D gene: TRBD1
J gene: TRBJ1-1
V gene: TRBV27
clone size: .
CDR3 DNA: TGTGCCAGCAGTTTATGGACAGGGGGCCGCACTGAAGCTTTCTTT
CDR3 protein: CASSLWTGGRTEAFF

CDR3 length: 14
D gene: TRBD1
J gene: TRBJ2-5
V gene: TRBV18
clone size: few
CDR3 DNA: TGTGCCAGCTCACCAAGACAGGGGGCAGAGACCCAGTACTTC
CDR3 protein: CASSPRQGAETQYF

CDR3 length: 17
D gene: TRBD2
J gene: TRBJ2-7
V gene: TRBV10-3
clone size: .
CDR3 DNA: TGTGCCATCAGTGAGCCTACAGGCGGCGGGAGTTCCTACGAGCAGTACTTC
CDR3 protein: CAISEPTGGGSSYEQYF

CDR3 length: 15
D gene: .
J gene: TRBJ1-5
V gene: TRBV19
clone size: .
CDR3 DNA: TGTGCCAGTAGTATCGATGGACGGACATATCAGCCCCAGCATTTT
CDR3 protein: CASSIDGRTYQPQHF

CDR3 length: 13
D gene: .
J gene: TRBJ2-3
V gene: TRBV29-1
clone size: .
CDR3 DNA: TGCAGCGTTGAGGCCCAGTTCACAGATACGCAGTATTTT
CDR3 protein: CSVEAQFTDTQYF

CDR3 length: 16
D gene: TRBD1
J gene: TRBJ1-2
V gene: TRBV11-2
clone size: .
CDR3 DNA: TGTGCCAGCAGCTTAGATCGAACAGGGGAACTGAGTGGCTACACCTTC
CDR3 protein: CASSLDRTGELSGYTF

CDR3 length: 16
D gene: TRBD2
J gene: TRBJ2-1
V gene: TRBV9
clone size: .
CDR3 DNA: TGTGCCAGCAGCGTAGATGCAGCGGGGGCTCAGGATGAGCAGTTCTTC
CDR3 protein: CASSVDAAGAQDEQFF

CDR3 length: 13
D gene: .
J gene: TRBJ2-7
V gene: TRBV11-2
clone size: .
CDR3 DNA: TGTGCCAGCAGCTTAGGGAGCTACTACGAGCAGTACTTC
CDR3 protein: CASSLGSYYEQYF

CDR3 length: 12
D gene: .
J gene: TRBJ2-3
V gene: TRBV3-1/TRBV3-2
clone size: .
CDR3 DNA: TGTGCCAGCAGCCACCTCACGAATACGCAGTATTTT
CDR3 protein: CASSHLTNTQYF

CDR3 length: 14
D gene: TRBD2
J gene: TRBJ2-7
V gene: TRBV5-1
clone size: .
CDR3 DNA: TGCGCCAGCAGGTTTGCGGGAGGGCCGGGGGAGCAGTACTTC
CDR3 protein: CASRFAGGPGEQYF

CDR3 length: 14
D gene: .
J gene: TRBJ2-3
V gene: TRBV5-1
clone size: once
CDR3 DNA: TGCGCCAGCAGCCTGCAATCCGGGAGCGATACGCAGTATTTT
CDR3 protein: CASSLQSGSDTQYF

CDR3 length: 14
D gene: .
J gene: TRBJ1-5
V gene: TRBV4-1
clone size: .
CDR3 DNA: TGCGCCAGCAGCCAAGATAGGGGATTTCAGCCCCAGCATTTT
CDR3 protein: CASSQDRGFQPQHF

CDR3 length: 16
D gene: .
J gene: TRBJ2-1
V gene: TRBV19
clone size: .
CDR3 DNA: TGTGCCAGTGCTCCGTACGCGGGTAGCTCCTACAATGAGCAGTTCTTC
CDR3 protein: CASAPYAGSSYNEQFF

CDR3 length: 14
D gene: .
J gene: TRBJ1-3
V gene: TRBV7-9
clone size: .
CDR3 DNA: TGTGCCAGCAGCTTAGAGCCTTCTGGAAACACCATATATTTT
CDR3 protein: CASSLEPSGNTIYF

CDR3 length: 15
D gene: .
J gene: TRBJ1-5
V gene: TRBV18
clone size: .
CDR3 DNA: TGTGCCAGCTCACCAGACAAGTATAGCAATCAGCCCCAGCATTTT
CDR3 protein: CASSPDKYSNQPQHF

CDR3 length: 15
D gene: TRBD1
J gene: TRBJ2-2
V gene: TRBV10-3
clone size: .
CDR3 DNA: TGTGCCATCAGGGGGCTTGGACAGGTTTCCGGGGAGCTGTTTTTT
CDR3 protein: CAIRGLGQVSGELFF

CDR3 length: 15
D gene: TRBD2
J gene: TRBJ2-1
V gene: TRBV19
clone size: .
CDR3 DNA: TGTGCCAGTAGTCCAGCGGGGGGCCGCTACAATGAGCAGTTCTTC
CDR3 protein: CASSPAGGRYNEQFF

CDR3 length: 14
D gene: .
J gene: TRBJ2-1
V gene: TRBV7-8
clone size: .
CDR3 DNA: TGTGCCAGCAGCTTAGGACAGCCCTACAATGAGCAGTTCTTC
CDR3 protein: CASSLGQPYNEQFF

CDR3 length: 16
D gene: TRBD2
J gene: TRBJ2-2
V gene: TRBV2
clone size: once
CDR3 DNA: TGTGCCAGCAGTGAACTAGCGGGCGCCGCTGGCGGGGAGCTGTTTTTT
CDR3 protein: CASSELAGAAGGELFF

CDR3 length: 12
D gene: TRBD1
J gene: TRBJ2-7
V gene: TRBV10-3
clone size: .
CDR3 DNA: TGTGCCACCGGGGACAGGGGGTACGAGCAGTACTTC
CDR3 protein: CATGDRGYEQYF

CDR3 length: 12
D gene: .
J gene: TRBJ1-1
V gene: TRBV6-5
clone size: .
CDR3 DNA: TGTGCCAGCAGACAGATGAACACTGAAGCTTTCTTT
CDR3 protein: CASRQMNTEAFF

CDR3 length: 15
D gene: .
J gene: TRBJ1-5
V gene: TRBV10-3
clone size: .
CDR3 DNA: TGTGCCATCAGCCCCGACGGTTATAGCAATCAGCCCCAGCATTTT
CDR3 protein: CAISPDGYSNQPQHF

CDR3 length: 16
D gene: .
J gene: TRBJ2-6
V gene: TRBV27
clone size: .
CDR3 DNA: TGTGCCAGCAGTTTAACCGCCGTCTCTGGGGCCAACGTCCTGACTTTC
CDR3 protein: CASSLTAVSGANVLTF

CDR3 length: 18
D gene: .
J gene: TRBJ1-6
V gene: TRBV2
clone size: few
CDR3 DNA: TGTGCCAGCAGTGAAGCAAGGACTTCGCGCTCCTATAATTCACCCCTCCACTTT
CDR3 protein: CASSEARTSRSYNSPLHF

CDR3 length: 14
D gene: .
J gene: TRBJ1-3
V gene: TRBV7-9
clone size: .
CDR3 DNA: TGTGCCAGCAGCCTAGGGACCTCTGGAAACACCATATATTTT
CDR3 protein: CASSLGTSGNTIYF

CDR3 length: 18
D gene: TRBD1
J gene: TRBJ1-5
V gene: TRBV19
clone size: .
CDR3 DNA: TGTGCCAGTAGTAGGGGACAGGGTACGACGCAGGGCAATCAGCCCCAGCATTTT
CDR3 protein: CASSRGQGTTQGNQPQHF